This T cell receptor beta chain stems from a study of T cell responses to AZD1222 COVID-19 vaccine. Study results and limitations: No day 14 peak samples; only post-peak repertoires were characterized. CD4 TCRs associated with vaccination spanned spike, dominating at 160-218 and 743-854. Nearly half of spike-specific TCRs reportedly go after variant regions that carry no mutations.

Germline CDR1 PRHDT, CDR2 FYEKMQ (reference sequence). Trimming took 4 bases from V and 0 from J, leaving 14 bases between them. The CDR3 sequence is 16 residues long. The assay was immunoSEQ multiplex PCR, and TCRdb's table has in-frame clones only and misses some. This repertoire shows 140,000 to 150,000 clones, 91% found once; its top ten account for 5.2%. About this clone: Its target is not known.

The sequences come from peripheral blood, collected on day 0 of AZD1222 vaccination. This TCR was recovered from an adult in good health. The chain recombines TRBV13 with TRBJ2-3, with D perhaps TRBD1 (5 bases). CDR3: CASSSRQTPSTDTQYF. CDR3 nucleotide sequence: TGTGCCAGCAGCTCCAGACAGACTCCGAGCACAGATACGCAGTATTTT.